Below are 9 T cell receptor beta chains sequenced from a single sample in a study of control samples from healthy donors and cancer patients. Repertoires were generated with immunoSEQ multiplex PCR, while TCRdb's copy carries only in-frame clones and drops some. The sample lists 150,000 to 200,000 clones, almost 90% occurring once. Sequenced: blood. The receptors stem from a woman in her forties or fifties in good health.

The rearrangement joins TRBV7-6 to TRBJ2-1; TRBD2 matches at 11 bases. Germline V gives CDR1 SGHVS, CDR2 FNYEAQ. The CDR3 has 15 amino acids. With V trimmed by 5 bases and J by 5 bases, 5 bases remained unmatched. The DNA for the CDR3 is TGTGCCAGCAGCCATAGCGGGGGGGGTAACAATGAGCAGTTCTTC. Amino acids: CASSHSGGGNNEQFF. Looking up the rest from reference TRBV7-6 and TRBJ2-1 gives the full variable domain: GAGVSQSPRYKVTKRGQDVALRCDPISGHVSLYWYRQALGQGPEFLTYFNYEAQQDKSGLPNDRFSAERPEGSISTLTIQRTEQRDSAMYRCASSHSGGGNNEQFFGPGTRLTVL.

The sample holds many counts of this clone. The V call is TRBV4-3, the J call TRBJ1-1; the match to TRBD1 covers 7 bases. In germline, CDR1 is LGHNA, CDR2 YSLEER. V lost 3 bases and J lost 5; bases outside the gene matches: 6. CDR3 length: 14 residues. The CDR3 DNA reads TGCGCCAGCAGCCAGGACACAGGGGATACTGAAGCTTTCTTT. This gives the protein CASSQDTGDTEAFF.

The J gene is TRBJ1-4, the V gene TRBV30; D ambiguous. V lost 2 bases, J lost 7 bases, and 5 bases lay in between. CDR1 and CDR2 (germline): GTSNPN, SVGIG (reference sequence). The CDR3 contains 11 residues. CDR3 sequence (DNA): TGTGCCTGGAGTCGTAGTGAAAAACTGTTTTTT. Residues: CAWSRSEKLFF.

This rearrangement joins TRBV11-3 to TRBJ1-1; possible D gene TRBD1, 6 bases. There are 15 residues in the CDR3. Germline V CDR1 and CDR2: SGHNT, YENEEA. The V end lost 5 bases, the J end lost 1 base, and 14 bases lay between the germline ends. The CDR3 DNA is TGTGCCAGCAGCCGTAGGGGGGGCAGGAACACTGAAGCTTTCTTT. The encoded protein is CASSRRGGRNTEAFF. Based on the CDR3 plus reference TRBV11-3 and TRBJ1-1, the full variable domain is EAGVVQSPRYKIIEKKQPVAFWCNPISGHNTLYWYLQNLGQGPELLIRYENEEAVDDSQLPKDRFSAERLKGVDSTLKIQPAELGDSAVYLCASSRRGGRNTEAFFGQGTRLTVV.

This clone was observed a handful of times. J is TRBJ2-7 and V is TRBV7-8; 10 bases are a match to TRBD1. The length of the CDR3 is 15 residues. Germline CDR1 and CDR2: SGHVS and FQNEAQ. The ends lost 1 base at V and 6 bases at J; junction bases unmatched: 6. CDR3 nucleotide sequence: TGTGCCAGCAGCTTAGGGAGGACAGGGGGTCGCGAGCAGTACTTC. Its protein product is CASSLGRTGGREQYF. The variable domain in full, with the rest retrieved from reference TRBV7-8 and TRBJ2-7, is GAGVSQSPRYKVAKRGQDVALRCDPISGHVSLFWYQQALGQGPEFLTYFQNEAQLDKSGLPSDRFFAERPEGSVSTLKIQRTQQEDSAVYLCASSLGRTGGREQYFGPGTRLTVT.

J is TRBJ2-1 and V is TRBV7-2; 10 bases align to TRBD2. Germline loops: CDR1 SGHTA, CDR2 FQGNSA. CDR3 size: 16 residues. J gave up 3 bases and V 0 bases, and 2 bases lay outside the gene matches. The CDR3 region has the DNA TGTGCCAGCAGCTTAGCCGGGACTAGCGACTACAATGAGCAGTTCTTC. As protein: CASSLAGTSDYNEQFF. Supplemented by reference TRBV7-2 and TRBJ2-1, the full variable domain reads GAGVSQSPSNKVTEKGKDVELRCDPISGHTALYWYRQSLGQGLEFLIYFQGNSAPDKSGLPSDRFSAERTGGSVSTLTIQRTQQEDSAVYLCASSLAGTSDYNEQFFGPGTRLTVL.

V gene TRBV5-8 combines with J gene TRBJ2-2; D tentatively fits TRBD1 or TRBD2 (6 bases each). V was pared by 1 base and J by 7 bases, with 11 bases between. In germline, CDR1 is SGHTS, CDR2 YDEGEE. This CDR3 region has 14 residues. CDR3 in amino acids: CASSLSGASGELFF. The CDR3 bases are TGTGCCAGCAGCTTGTCGGGGGCGAGCGGGGAGCTGTTTTTT.

CDR3 nucleotide sequence: TGCAGCGTTTTGGTCGGAGGAGACTATGGCTACACCTTC. This translates into CSVLVGGDYGYTF. This chain links TRBV29-1 with TRBJ1-2; D not resolved. This CDR3 has 13 residues. Germline V gene sequence: CDR1 SQVTM, CDR2 ANQGSEA. V was cut by 5 bases and J by 3 bases, with 13 bases left in between.

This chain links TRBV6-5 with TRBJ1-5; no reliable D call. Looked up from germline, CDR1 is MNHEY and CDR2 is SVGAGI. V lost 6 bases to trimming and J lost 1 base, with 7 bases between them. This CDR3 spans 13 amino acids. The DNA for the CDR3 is TGTGCCAGCAGACCACTAAGCAATCAGCCCCAGCATTTT. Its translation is CASRPLSNQPQHF.